This T cell receptor (beta chain) is from a study of blood T cell repertoires in COVID-19. This table comes from immunoSEQ multiplex PCR, and its TCRdb copy is limited to in-frame clones, with some not included. This table holds about 13,000 clones, 65% to 90% found once. Trimming at V came to 4 bases and at J to 3 bases, leaving 11 bases not matched to a gene. In germline, CDR1 is SGHVS, CDR2 FQNEAQ. The CDR3 runs to 16 residues. This TCR was recovered from a man aged 80 or over with acute or convalescent COVID-19. Input material: peripheral blood. J is TRBJ2-7 and V is TRBV7-8; 8 bases fit TRBD2. CDR3 loop: CASSSSGGRRSYEQYF. In DNA, the CDR3 is TGTGCCAGCAGCTCGAGCGGGGGACGGCGGAGCTACGAGCAGTACTTC.